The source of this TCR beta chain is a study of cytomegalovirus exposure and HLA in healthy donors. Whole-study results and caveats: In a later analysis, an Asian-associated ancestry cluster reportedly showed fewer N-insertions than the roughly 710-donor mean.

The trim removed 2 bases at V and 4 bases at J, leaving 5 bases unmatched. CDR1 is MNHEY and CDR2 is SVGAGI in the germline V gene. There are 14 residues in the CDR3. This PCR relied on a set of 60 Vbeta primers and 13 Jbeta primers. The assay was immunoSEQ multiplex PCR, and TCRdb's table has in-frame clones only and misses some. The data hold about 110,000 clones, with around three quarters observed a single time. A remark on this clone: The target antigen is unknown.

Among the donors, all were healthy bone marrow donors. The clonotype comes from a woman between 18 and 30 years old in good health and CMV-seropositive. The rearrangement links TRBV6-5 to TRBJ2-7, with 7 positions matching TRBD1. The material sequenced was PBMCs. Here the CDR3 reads CASSYRGLLYEQYF. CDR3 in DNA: TGTGCCAGCAGTTACAGGGGGCTTTTGTACGAGCAGTACTTC.